This is a list of T cell receptor beta chains from one sample in a study of blood T cell repertoires in COVID-19. TCRdb keeps only in-frame clones here, not all; method: immunoSEQ multiplex PCR. The table lists around 330,000 clones, 70% to 90% of them singletons, with 1.5% to 2% in the top ten. Sequenced material: peripheral blood. These receptors originate from a woman in her twenties or thirties with COVID-19, enrolled during active disease. Both conserved end residues are part of each CDR3. A D gene is named only where the DNA matches it firmly. Size tells how often a clone was seen (once, few, many) or the class of an expanded clone, and some rows leave it out.

>TRBV7-2|TRBD2|.|TRBJ2-2|16
CASSTGLAGAGGELFF
TGTGCCAGCAGCACCGGACTAGCGGGGGCGGGTGGGGAGCTGTTTTTT
>TRBV6-6|TRBD1|.|TRBJ2-3|16
CASSSPLTGGKDTQYF
TGTGCCAGCAGCTCCCCCCTGACAGGGGGCAAAGATACGCAGTATTTT
>TRBV12-3/TRBV12-4|.|.|TRBJ1-1|12
CASSYGGAEAFF
TGTGCCAGCAGTTACGGGGGGGCTGAAGCTTTCTTT
>TRBV19|.|.|TRBJ2-1|16
CASSITVQVGRNEQFF
TGTGCCAGTAGTATTACGGTTCAGGTAGGTAGGAATGAGCAGTTCTTC
>TRBV30|TRBD2|.|TRBJ2-2|17
CAWSATQGLAGTGELFF
TGTGCCTGGAGTGCAACTCAGGGACTAGCGGGGACCGGGGAGCTGTTTTTT
>TRBV15|TRBD2|.|TRBJ2-1|16
CATSARTSGGVNEQFF
TGTGCCACCAGCGCCCGGACTAGCGGGGGGGTAAATGAGCAGTTCTTC
>TRBV5-5|.|.|TRBJ1-1|15
CASSPYWTSNTEAFF
TGTGCCAGCAGCCCGTACTGGACTTCGAACACTGAAGCTTTCTTT
>TRBV27|TRBD2|.|TRBJ2-1|15
CASSLRLAGHHEQFF
TGTGCCAGCAGTCTCCGACTAGCGGGGCATCATGAGCAGTTCTTC
>TRBV4-1|TRBD2|.|TRBJ2-5|15
CASKRGLAFRETQYF
TGCGCCAGCAAAAGGGGACTAGCGTTTAGGGAGACCCAGTACTTC
>TRBV13|.|few|TRBJ1-4|15
CASSLGGRGSEKLFF
TGTGCCAGCAGCTTAGGTGGGAGGGGCTCTGAAAAACTGTTTTTT
>TRBV4-1|.|once|TRBJ1-2|15
CASSQEGRGRGGYTF
TGCGCCAGCAGCCAAGAAGGGAGGGGGAGAGGTGGCTACACCTTC
>TRBV27|.|.|TRBJ1-6|13
CASSLYPGENLHF
TGTGCCAGCAGTTTATATCCGGGGGAGAACCTCCACTTT
>TRBV2|TRBD2|once|TRBJ2-7|15
CASRMGLAVSYEQYF
TGTGCCAGCAGAATGGGACTAGCGGTCTCCTACGAGCAGTACTTC
>TRBV6-5|TRBD1|.|TRBJ2-7|16
CASSYSARDRGYEQYF
TGTGCCAGCAGTTACTCCGCCCGGGACAGGGGCTACGAGCAGTACTTC
>TRBV2|.|.|TRBJ1-2|16
CASSEGAGSNWDGYTF
TGTGCCAGCAGTGAGGGGGCAGGGTCTAACTGGGACGGCTACACCTTC
>TRBV6-6|.|.|TRBJ1-4|15
CASSYSGQATEKLFF
TGTGCCAGCAGTTACTCGGGACAAGCAACTGAAAAACTGTTTTTT
>TRBV5-1|.|.|TRBJ2-5|13
CASSRQVGETQYF
TGCGCCAGCAGCCGACAGGTCGGGGAGACCCAGTACTTC
>TRBV9|TRBD1|.|TRBJ2-3|14
CASSADRYTDTQYF
TGTGCCAGCAGCGCGGACAGGTACACAGATACGCAGTATTTT
>TRBV6-5|TRBD1|.|TRBJ2-5|12
CASKNRGQTQYF
TGTGCCAGCAAAAACAGGGGACAGACCCAGTACTTC
>TRBV6-2/TRBV6-3|.|.|TRBJ2-2|12
CASSVRTGELFF
TGTGCCAGCAGTGTACGGACCGGGGAGCTGTTTTTT
>TRBV19|.|.|TRBJ2-2|15
CASSIANRNTGELFF
TGTGCCAGTAGTATAGCAAACAGGAACACCGGGGAGCTGTTTTTT
>TRBV28|TRBD1|once|TRBJ1-1|14
CASSRTDRATEAFF
TGTGCCAGCAGTCGAACAGACAGGGCCACTGAAGCTTTCTTT
>TRBV27|.|.|TRBJ1-2|13
CASSLQGRYGYTF
TGTGCCAGCAGTTTACAGGGCCGCTATGGCTACACCTTC
>TRBV4-1|TRBD1|.|TRBJ1-6|18
CASSVTTGHSSYNSPLHF
TGCGCCAGCAGCGTTACGACAGGGCATAGCTCCTATAATTCACCCCTCCACTTT
>TRBV21-1|.|.|TRBJ1-5|17
CASRPFDRGHSNQPQHF
TGTGCCAGCAGACCCTTTGACAGGGGGCATAGCAATCAGCCCCAGCATTTT
>TRBV15|.|.|TRBJ1-3|13
CATSSDSLNTIYF
TGTGCCACCAGCAGCGACAGTTTAAACACCATATATTTT
>TRBV10-1|TRBD2|.|TRBJ2-3|16
CASSEAGLAGLGTQYF
TGCGCCAGCAGTGAGGCGGGACTAGCGGGCCTCGGTACGCAGTATTTT
>TRBV7-2|TRBD2|.|TRBJ2-3|18
CASSQMASGGASTDTQYF
TGTGCCAGCAGCCAGATGGCTAGCGGGGGTGCTAGCACAGATACGCAGTATTTT
>TRBV25-1|.|.|TRBJ1-1|13
CASSPRSYTEAFF
TGTGCCAGCAGTCCCCGGAGTTACACTGAAGCTTTCTTT
>TRBV7-5|.|once|TRBJ2-7|14
CVRSPFYSSYEQYF
TGTGTCAGAAGCCCGTTCTATAGCTCCTACGAGCAGTACTTC
>TRBV2|.|.|TRBJ1-1|15
CASSEPLGEGLGAFF
TGTGCCAGCAGTGAACCCCTGGGGGAGGGGCTCGGGGCTTTCTTT
>TRBV5-1|TRBD1|.|TRBJ1-3|14
CASSLEGQLNTIYF
TGCGCCAGCAGCTTAGAGGGACAGTTAAACACCATATATTTT
>TRBV5-8|.|.|TRBJ2-5|16
CASSLGSPAGLGTQYF
TGTGCCAGCAGCTTAGGTTCGCCGGCGGGGCTGGGGACCCAGTACTTC
>TRBV3-1/TRBV3-2|TRBD2|.|TRBJ2-1|17
CASSQDWSSGDFNEQFF
TGTGCCAGCAGCCAAGATTGGTCTAGCGGGGATTTCAATGAGCAGTTCTTC
>TRBV10-3|.|.|TRBJ1-1|13
CAISESGRAEAFF
TGTGCCATCAGTGAGTCGGGGCGCGCTGAAGCTTTCTTT
>TRBV7-6|.|.|TRBJ1-5|15
CASSLSSGRNQPQHF
TGTGCCAGCAGCTTGAGCAGCGGAAGGAATCAGCCCCAGCATTTT
>TRBV28|.|.|TRBJ2-5|13
CASRDGQKETQYF
TGTGCCAGCAGGGACGGACAGAAAGAGACCCAGTACTTC
>TRBV10-3|.|.|TRBJ2-1|15
CAISELQGTYNEQFF
TGTGCCATCAGTGAGTTGCAGGGTACCTACAATGAGCAGTTCTTC
>TRBV2|TRBD1|.|TRBJ1-5|13
CASRTTGNQPQHF
TGTGCCAGCAGGACGACAGGGAATCAGCCCCAGCATTTT
>TRBV13|TRBD1|.|TRBJ1-1|14
CASSPLLQGAEAFF
TGTGCCAGCAGCCCTTTACTACAGGGGGCTGAAGCTTTCTTT
>TRBV6-5|.|few|TRBJ2-1|16
CASSYKGADSYNEQFF
TGTGCCAGCAGTTATAAAGGGGCAGACTCCTACAATGAGCAGTTCTTC